This entry lists 18 T cell receptor beta chains sequenced from one sample in a study of cytomegalovirus exposure and HLA in healthy donors (dated 2017 in TCRdb). The library came from the immunoSEQ multiplex PCR assay. A mixture of 60 forward primers for TCR Vbeta segments and 13 reverse primers for TCR Jbeta segments was used in the multiplex PCR. In TCRdb, the immuneACCESS table is reduced to in-frame sequences with V and J assigned. These tables do not hold every clone; where another copy was compared, an unresolved V gene accounts for under half, and the others remain unexplained. Here the sample has roughly 290,000 clones; approximately 90% occur a single time. The top ten hold roughly 2.3% of the sample. The sample was PBMCs. The receptors here all came from a woman younger than 35 in good health and CMV-seronegative.

The chain uses TRBV4-2 and TRBJ2-1; TRBD2 matches 10 bases. The V gene end was trimmed by 4 bases and the J gene end by 7 bases; junction bases not matched to a gene: 7. Germline CDR1 LGHNA, CDR2 YNFKEQ. The CDR3 length is 15 residues. The CDR3 is CASSRLAGGRNEQFF. As DNA, the CDR3 is TGTGCCAGCAGCCGCTTAGCGGGGGGTCGGAATGAGCAGTTCTTC.

This clone appeared once. The genes are TRBV7-6 and TRBJ1-4; TRBD1 is a possible D gene (6 bases). Between the trimmed V and J ends, which lost 5 bases and 0 bases, there was a span of 10 bases. Looked up from germline, CDR1 is SGHVS and CDR2 is FNYEAQ. CDR3 size: 15 residues. CDR3 sequence: CASSSTGSTNEKLFF. The CDR3 DNA sequence: TGTGCCAGCAGCAGTACAGGGTCAACTAATGAAAAACTGTTTTTT.

The sample holds a few counts of this clone. The chain employs TRBV5-1 and TRBJ2-5; 9 bases line up with TRBD1. The CDR3 sequence is 16 residues long. Germline-derived CDR1 and CDR2 are SGHRS and YFSETQ. The ends lost 0 bases at V and 4 bases at J; junction bases unmatched: 7. The CDR3 coding sequence is TGCGCCAGCAGCTTGGCCGGGACAGGGTTGGGAGAGACCCAGTACTTC. It translates to CASSLAGTGLGETQYF.

The chain is built from TRBV5-4 and TRBJ1-5; D might be TRBD1 (6 bases). Trimming took 1 base from V and 4 from J, leaving 18 bases between them. The CDR3 runs to 17 residues. CDR1 is SGHNT, CDR2 YYREEE, per germline (reference sequence). Here the CDR3 reads CASSLFLGRGENQPQHF. The DNA for the CDR3 is TGTGCCAGCAGCTTGTTTTTGGGCAGGGGAGAGAATCAGCCCCAGCATTTT.

The V gene is TRBV2, the J gene TRBJ1-2, with a tentative D call TRBD1 (5 bases). The length of the CDR3 is 13 residues. Germline-derived CDR1 and CDR2 are SNHLY and FYNNEI. Trimming removed 4 bases at V and 2 bases at J, with 8 bases between. This chain's CDR3 is CASSVQGNYGYTF. The CDR3 DNA is TGTGCCAGCAGTGTTCAGGGAAACTATGGCTACACCTTC. The complete variable domain, with remaining parts taken from reference TRBV2 and TRBJ1-2, reads EPEVTQTPSHQVTQMGQEVILRCVPISNHLYFYWYRQILGQKVEFLVSFYNNEISEKSEIFDDQFSVERPDGSNFTLKIRSTKLEDSAMYFCASSVQGNYGYTFGSGTRLTVV.

The V and J genes are TRBV19 and TRBJ2-6, with D possibly being TRBD1 (6 bases). V lost 5 bases and J lost 3, with 11 bases in between. The CDR3 totals 15 residues. Looked up from germline, CDR1 is LNHDA and CDR2 is SQIVND (reference sequence). The CDR3 here is CASSFPGVGANVLTF. The CDR3 bases are TGTGCCAGTAGTTTCCCAGGGGTTGGGGCCAACGTCCTGACTTTC.

The rearrangement links TRBV5-6 to TRBJ1-6, with 7 bases identical to TRBD1. Germline V lookup: CDR1 SGHDT, CDR2 YYEEEE. J lost 8 bases, V lost 7 bases, and 9 bases had no gene match. The CDR3 extends over 14 amino acids. As DNA, the CDR3 is TGTGCCAGCGACAGGGCGAGGGGAGATTCACCCCTCCACTTT. Protein sequence: CASDRARGDSPLHF.

V usage is TRBV7-6 and J usage is TRBJ2-7; 8 nucleotides agree with TRBD1. The CDR3 is 15 amino acids. Germline-derived CDR1 and CDR2 are SGHVS and FNYEAQ. With V trimmed by 5 bases and J by 3 bases, 9 bases remained unmatched. The CDR3 is CASSLGQVVDYEQYF. CDR3 sequence (DNA): TGTGCCAGCAGCCTGGGACAGGTAGTGGACTACGAGCAGTACTTC.

The V gene is TRBV6-1, the J gene TRBJ1-2, with TRBD1 matching over 10 bases. CDR1 MNHNS and CDR2 SASEGT come from the germline V gene. This CDR3 is 14 amino acids long. The V gene end was trimmed by 0 bases and the J gene end by 7 bases; junction bases not matched to a gene: 2. The CDR3 nucleotides read TGTGCCAGCAGTGAAGCGACAGGGGGCGTTGGCTACACCTTC. Its translation: CASSEATGGVGYTF.

The CDR3 spells CAWNSRRTSGGEETQYF. The CDR3 nucleotides read TGTGCCTGGAACTCCCGACGGACTAGCGGGGGGGAAGAGACCCAGTACTTC. The rearrangement joins TRBV30 to TRBJ2-5; 15 bases match TRBD2. In germline, CDR1 is GTSNPN, CDR2 SVGIG (reference sequence). Trimming at V came to 4 bases and at J to 3 bases, leaving 9 bases not matched to a gene. CDR3 length equals 17 residues.

The chain has TRBV19 and TRBJ2-7; TRBD2 aligns across 9 bases. From germline, CDR1 is LNHDA and CDR2 SQIVND (reference sequence). The CDR3 covers 15 residues. V lost 3 bases, J lost 2 bases, and 5 bases stayed unmatched. CDR3 region: CASSMALAGTYEQYF. The CDR3 DNA reads as TGTGCCAGTAGTATGGCTCTAGCGGGGACCTACGAGCAGTACTTC.

The chain joins TRBV7-3 to TRBJ2-7, with TRBD2 matching 9 bases. The J call is uncertain, as TRBJ2-5 better fits the DNA end. The CDR3 sequence is 15 residues long. From germline, CDR1 is SGHTA and CDR2 FQGTGA. CDR3 coding DNA: TGTGCCAGCAGCGAGGCGGGACTAGCTGGCGAGACCCAGTACTTC. Residues: CASSEAGLAGETQYF.

The J gene is TRBJ2-7, the V gene TRBV7-6; D may be TRBD1 (6 bases). The CDR3 contains 15 residues. V dropped 0 bases and J dropped 2 bases, with 11 bases sitting between them. Germline V lookup: CDR1 SGHVS, CDR2 FNYEAQ. The CDR3 loop reads CASSLALGATYEQYF. The CDR3 bases are TGTGCCAGCAGCTTAGCACTGGGGGCCACCTACGAGCAGTACTTC.

This chain joins TRBV29-1 and TRBJ2-1, with 7 bases fitting TRBD2. The CDR3 extends over 14 amino acids. CDR1 and CDR2 (germline): SQVTM, ANQGSEA. V dropped 2 bases and J dropped 12; count of bases not matched to a gene: 13. CDR3 DNA sequence: TGCAGCGTTGAATGGTGGGGGGGATATCAGGTGCAGTTCTTC. It specifies CSVEWWGGYQVQFF.

This rearrangement joins TRBV5-6 to TRBJ2-5; D call uncertain. Germline-derived CDR1 and CDR2 are SGHDT and YYEEEE. V was clipped by 4 bases and J by 4 bases, with 8 bases between them. The CDR3 contains 12 residues. The CDR3 DNA reads TGTGCCAGCAGCACCCTACTAGAGACCCAGTACTTC. It specifies CASSTLLETQYF. The entire variable domain, with the rest obtained from reference TRBV5-6 and TRBJ2-5, is as follows: DAGVTQSPTHLIKTRGQQVTLRCSPKSGHDTVSWYQQALGQGPQFIFQYYEEEERQRGNFPDRFSGHQFPNYSSELNVNALLLGDSALYLCASSTLLETQYFGPGTRLLVL.

In this sample, this clone turned up a few times. The chain joins TRBV7-6 to TRBJ1-3; no reliable D call. This CDR3 region has 15 residues. Germline V gene lookup returns CDR1 SGHVS and CDR2 FNYEAQ. With 5 bases removed from V and 0 bases from J, the gap between germline ends came to 11 bases. CDR3 residues: CASSVTFTSGNTIYF. For the CDR3, the DNA is TGTGCCAGCAGCGTCACATTTACCTCTGGAAACACCATATATTTT.

This clone was seen just once. This chain connects TRBV10-3 to TRBJ1-6, with D tentatively TRBD1 (6 bases). The CDR3 has 15 residues. Trimming left V 4 bases short and J 10 bases short, with 17 bases between. Germline V gene data show CDR1 as ENHRY and CDR2 as SYGVKD. This CDR3 reads CAISGSDRLRSPLHF. In nucleotides, the CDR3 is TGTGCCATCAGTGGGAGCGACAGGCTTCGATCACCCCTCCACTTT.

The gene calls are TRBV6-1 and TRBJ2-7; TRBD2 matches at 7 bases. Germline CDR1 is MNHNS and CDR2 is SASEGT. CDR3 size: 15 residues. The ends lost 5 bases at V and 3 bases at J; junction bases unmatched: 10. CDR3 coding DNA: TGTGCCAGCAGTAAATGGCTAGCGGACCTCTACGAGCAGTACTTC. Amino acid sequence: CASSKWLADLYEQYF.